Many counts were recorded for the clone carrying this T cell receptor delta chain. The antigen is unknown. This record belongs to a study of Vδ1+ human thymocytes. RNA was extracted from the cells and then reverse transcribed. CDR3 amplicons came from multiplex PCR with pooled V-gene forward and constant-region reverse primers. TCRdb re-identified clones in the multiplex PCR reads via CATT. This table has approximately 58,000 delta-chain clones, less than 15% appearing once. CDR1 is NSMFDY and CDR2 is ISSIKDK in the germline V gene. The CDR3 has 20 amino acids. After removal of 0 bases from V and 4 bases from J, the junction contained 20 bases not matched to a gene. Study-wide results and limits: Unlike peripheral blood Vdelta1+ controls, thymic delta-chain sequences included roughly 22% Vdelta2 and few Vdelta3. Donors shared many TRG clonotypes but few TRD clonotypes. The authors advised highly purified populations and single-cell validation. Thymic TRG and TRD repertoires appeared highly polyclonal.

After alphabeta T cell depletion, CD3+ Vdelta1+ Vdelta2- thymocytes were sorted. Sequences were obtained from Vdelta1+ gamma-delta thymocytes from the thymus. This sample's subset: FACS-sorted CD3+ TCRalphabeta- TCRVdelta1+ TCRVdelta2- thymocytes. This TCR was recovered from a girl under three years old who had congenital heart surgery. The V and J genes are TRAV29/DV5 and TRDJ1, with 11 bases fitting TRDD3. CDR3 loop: CAASEGIPYYWGISVDKLIF. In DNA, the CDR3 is TGTGCAGCAAGCGAGGGCATCCCGTACTACTGGGGGATAAGTGTCGATAAACTCATCTTT.